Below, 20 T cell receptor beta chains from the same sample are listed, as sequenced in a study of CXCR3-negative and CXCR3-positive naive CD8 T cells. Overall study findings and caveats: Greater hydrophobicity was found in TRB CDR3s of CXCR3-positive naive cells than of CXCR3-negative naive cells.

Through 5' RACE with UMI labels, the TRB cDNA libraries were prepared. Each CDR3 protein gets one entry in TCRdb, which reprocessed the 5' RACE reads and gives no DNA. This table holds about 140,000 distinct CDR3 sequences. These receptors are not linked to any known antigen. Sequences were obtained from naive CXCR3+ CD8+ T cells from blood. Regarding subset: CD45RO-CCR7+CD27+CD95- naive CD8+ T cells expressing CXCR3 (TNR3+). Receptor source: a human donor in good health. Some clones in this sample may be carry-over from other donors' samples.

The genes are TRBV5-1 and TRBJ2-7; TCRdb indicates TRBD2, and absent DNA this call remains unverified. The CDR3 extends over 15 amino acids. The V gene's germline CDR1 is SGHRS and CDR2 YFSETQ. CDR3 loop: CASSLGSGSGYEQYF.

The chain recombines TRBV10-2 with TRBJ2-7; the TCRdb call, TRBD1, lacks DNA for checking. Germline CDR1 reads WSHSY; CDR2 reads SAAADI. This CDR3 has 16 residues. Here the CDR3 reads CASSEERGTTSYEQYF.

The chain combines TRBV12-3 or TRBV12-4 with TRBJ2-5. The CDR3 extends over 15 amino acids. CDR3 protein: CASSRLSHHQETQYF.

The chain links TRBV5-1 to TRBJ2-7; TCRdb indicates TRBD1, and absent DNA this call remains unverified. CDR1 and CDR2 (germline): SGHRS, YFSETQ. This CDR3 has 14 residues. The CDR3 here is CASSFAGDSYEQYF.

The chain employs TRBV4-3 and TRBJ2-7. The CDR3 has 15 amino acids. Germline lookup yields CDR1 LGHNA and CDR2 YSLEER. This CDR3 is CASSQGSSSYYEQYF.

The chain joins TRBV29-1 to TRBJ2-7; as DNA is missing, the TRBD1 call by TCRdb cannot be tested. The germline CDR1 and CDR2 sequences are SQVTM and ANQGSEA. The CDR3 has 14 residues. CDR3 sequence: CSVEVGTRDYEQYF.

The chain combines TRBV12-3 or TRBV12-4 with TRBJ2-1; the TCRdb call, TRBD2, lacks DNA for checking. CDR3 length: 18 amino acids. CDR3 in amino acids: CASSSTRLAGDHYNEQFF.

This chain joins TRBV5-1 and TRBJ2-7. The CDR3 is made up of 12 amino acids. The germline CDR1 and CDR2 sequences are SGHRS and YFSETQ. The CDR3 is CASSLIGYEQYF.

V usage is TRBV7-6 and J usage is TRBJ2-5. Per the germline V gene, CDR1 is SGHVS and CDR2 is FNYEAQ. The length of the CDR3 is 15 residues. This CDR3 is CASSLHNTLMETQYF.

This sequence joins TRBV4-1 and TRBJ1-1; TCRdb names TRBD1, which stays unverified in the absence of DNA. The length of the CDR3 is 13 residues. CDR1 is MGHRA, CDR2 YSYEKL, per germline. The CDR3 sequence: CASSRGANTEAFF.

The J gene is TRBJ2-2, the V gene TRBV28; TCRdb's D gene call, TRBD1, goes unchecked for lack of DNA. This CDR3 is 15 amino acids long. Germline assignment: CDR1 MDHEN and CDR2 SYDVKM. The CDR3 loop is CASRPNRDHTGELFF.

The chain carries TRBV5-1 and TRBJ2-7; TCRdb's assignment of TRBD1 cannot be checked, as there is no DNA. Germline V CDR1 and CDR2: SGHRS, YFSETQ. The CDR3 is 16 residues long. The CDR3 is CASSLERQGELYEQYF.

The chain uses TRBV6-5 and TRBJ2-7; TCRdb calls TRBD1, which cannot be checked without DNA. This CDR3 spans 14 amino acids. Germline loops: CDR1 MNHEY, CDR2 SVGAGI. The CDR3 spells CASSPWDRGYEQYF.

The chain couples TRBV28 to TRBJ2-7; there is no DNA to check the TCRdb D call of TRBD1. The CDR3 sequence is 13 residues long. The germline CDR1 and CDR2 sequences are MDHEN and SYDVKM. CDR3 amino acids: CASSGLGDYEQYF.

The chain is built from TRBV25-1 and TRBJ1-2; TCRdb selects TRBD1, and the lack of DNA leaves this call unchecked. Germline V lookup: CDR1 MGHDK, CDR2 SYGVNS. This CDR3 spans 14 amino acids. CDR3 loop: CASSESPGNYGYTF.

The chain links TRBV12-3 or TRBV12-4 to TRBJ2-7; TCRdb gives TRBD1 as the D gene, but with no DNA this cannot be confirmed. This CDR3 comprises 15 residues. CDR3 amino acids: CASSLFDRGAYEQYF.

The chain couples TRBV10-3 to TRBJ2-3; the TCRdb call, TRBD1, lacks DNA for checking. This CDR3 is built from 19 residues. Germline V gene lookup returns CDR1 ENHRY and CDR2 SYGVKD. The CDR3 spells CAISEGDRVRIEGTDTQYF.

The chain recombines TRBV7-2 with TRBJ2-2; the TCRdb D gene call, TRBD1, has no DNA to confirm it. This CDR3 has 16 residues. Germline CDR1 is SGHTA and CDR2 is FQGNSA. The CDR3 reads CASSSTWDSITGELFF.

CDR3 sequence reads: CASSLVQSGYSNQPQHF. V is TRBV7-8 and J is TRBJ1-5. Germline V gene data show CDR1 as SGHVS and CDR2 as FQNEAQ. The CDR3 totals 17 residues.

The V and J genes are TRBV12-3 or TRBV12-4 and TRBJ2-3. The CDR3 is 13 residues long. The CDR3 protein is CASSLWVPDTQYF.